This entry is about one T cell receptor beta chain. The data are from a study of T cells in Graves' hyperthyroidism and ophthalmopathy. Authors of the study amplified TCR beta CDR3 regions from RNA transcripts. RT-PCR in the first round (using the HTBI primer set) targeted the TCR CDR3. TCRdb reanalysed the multiplex PCR reads using MiXCR and keeps one entry per CDR3 protein. The sample lists 350,000 to 400,000 distinct CDR3 sequences, about 16% occurring once. Patients aged 18 to 65 had newly diagnosed hyperthyroidism of under 2 months' duration. The study left out patients who had uncontrolled infection, other autoimmune disease, pregnancy or lactation. Around 10 ml fresh peripheral blood yielded the PBMCs. The source material was blood. The sequence derives from a woman under 40 with Graves' hyperthyroidism.

CDR3 amino acids: CASSISGKTDTQYF. In DNA form, the CDR3 reads TGTGCCAGCAGCATTAGCGGGAAGACAGATACGCAGTATTTT. The V call is TRBV3-1, the J call TRBJ2-3; 8 bases match TRBD2. The CDR3 runs to 14 residues. After removal of 5 bases from V and 3 bases from J, the junction contained 4 bases not matched to a gene. The germline V gene has CDR1 LGHDT and CDR2 YNNKEL (reference sequence).